This paragraph reports one T cell receptor beta chain. The J segment lost 5 bases and the V segment lost 11 bases, leaving 8 bases of the junction unmatched. CDR1 MDHEN and CDR2 SYDVKM come from the germline V gene. The CDR3 length is 12 residues. The sample belongs to a study of blood T cell repertoires in COVID-19. Clones were read by immunoSEQ multiplex PCR, and TCRdb kept only the in-frame ones, dropping some. The repertoire holds 200,000 to 250,000 clones, with about four fifths as singletons. The receptor was isolated from a woman between 45 and 60 years old with active or convalescent COVID-19. The chain combines TRBV28 with TRBJ2-7; 8 positions match TRBD2. Sequencing was performed on peripheral blood. For the CDR3, the DNA is TGTGCCTCGGCGGGAGGAGTGGACGAGCAGTACTTC. It specifies CASAGGVDEQYF.